This T cell receptor (beta chain) was recorded in a study of spatial heterogeneity in lung cancer. Study-level background: The correlation between TCR transcript counts in tumor regions and a T cell module score from matched bulk RNA-seq was strong.

TCR cDNA molecules were tagged individually, and each one carried a unique molecular identifier. TCRdb reanalysed the 5' RACE reads using MiXCR and keeps one entry per CDR3 protein. This table has about 100,000 distinct CDR3 sequences, 4% to 4.5% appearing once. Findings of the study overall: Estimated coverage of tumor T cells was roughly 7% for alpha and around 14% for beta chains. Expanded alpha and beta TCR counts within tumors tracked tumor mutation counts.

The time point denotes: sample taken at primary tumor resection. The study sequenced unsorted whole RNA from tumor, nontumor lung or frozen PBMC. This clonotype appeared a few times. Its specificity is not known. The sample consisted of lung tumor tissue, taken at surgery. The sequence was obtained from a male donor with early-stage non-small cell lung cancer.

CDR3 protein: CASSSGSGSPLHF. In nucleotides, the CDR3 is TGTGCCAGCAGCTCCGGGAGCGGTTCACCCCTCCACTTT. The rearrangement uses TRBV7-8 and TRBJ1-6; no clear D. V lost 4 bases, J lost 9 bases, and 10 bases lay in between. Germline CDR1 is SGHVS and CDR2 is FQNEAQ. The CDR3 is 13 residues long.